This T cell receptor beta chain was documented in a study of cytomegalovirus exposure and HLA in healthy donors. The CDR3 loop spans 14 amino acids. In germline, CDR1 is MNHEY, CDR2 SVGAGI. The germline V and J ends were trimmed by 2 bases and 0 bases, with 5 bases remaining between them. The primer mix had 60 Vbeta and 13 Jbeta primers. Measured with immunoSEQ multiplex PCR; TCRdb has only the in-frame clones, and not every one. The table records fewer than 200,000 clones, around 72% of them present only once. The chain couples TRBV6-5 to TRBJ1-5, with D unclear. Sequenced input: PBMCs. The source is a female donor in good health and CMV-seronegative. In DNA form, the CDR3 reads TGTGCCAGCAGTTACGGCAGTAGCAATCAGCCCCAGCATTTT. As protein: CASSYGSSNQPQHF.